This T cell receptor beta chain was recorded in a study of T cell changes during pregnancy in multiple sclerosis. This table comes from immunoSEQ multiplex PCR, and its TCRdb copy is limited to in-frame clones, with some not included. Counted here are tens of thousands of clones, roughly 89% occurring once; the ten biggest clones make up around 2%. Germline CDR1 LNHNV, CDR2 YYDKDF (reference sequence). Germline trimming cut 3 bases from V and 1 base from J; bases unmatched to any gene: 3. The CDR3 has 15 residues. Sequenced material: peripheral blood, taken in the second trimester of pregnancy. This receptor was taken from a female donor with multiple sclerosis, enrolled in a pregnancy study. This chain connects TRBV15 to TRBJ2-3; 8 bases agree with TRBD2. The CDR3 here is CATSRAGGGTDTQYF. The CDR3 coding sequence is TGTGCCACCAGCAGGGCGGGGGGCGGCACAGATACGCAGTATTTT.